A selection of T cell receptor beta chains follows, all from one sample in a study of T cell changes during pregnancy in multiple sclerosis. Here immunoSEQ multiplex PCR was the method, and the copy in TCRdb shows in-frame clones only, minus some. Of tens of thousands of clones listed, 93% are singletons. Sequencing used peripheral blood, obtained in the second trimester of pregnancy. These receptors all stem from a female donor with multiple sclerosis, enrolled in a pregnancy study. Both conserved end residues are part of each CDR3. D genes are given only for firm matches. Size is omitted from some rows. Given values are once, few, many or a class for expanded clones.

clone_size: -
j_call: TRBJ2-2
v_call: TRBV6-5
d_call: -
cdr3_aa: CASSYGKNTGELFF
cdr3_nt: TGTGCCAGCAGTTACGGCAAGAACACCGGGGAGCTGTTTTTT

clone_size: -
j_call: TRBJ1-1
v_call: TRBV7-9
d_call: TRBD1
cdr3_aa: CASSLRWRQGEMLDTEAFF
cdr3_nt: TGTGCCAGCAGCCTCCGATGGAGACAGGGCGAAATGTTGGACACTGAAGCTTTCTTT

clone_size: -
j_call: TRBJ2-3
v_call: TRBV4-1
d_call: TRBD2
cdr3_aa: CASSQLSGGVTDTQYF
cdr3_nt: TGCGCCAGCAGCCAGCTTAGCGGGGGAGTCACAGATACGCAGTATTTT

clone_size: -
j_call: TRBJ1-1
v_call: TRBV6-1
d_call: TRBD1
cdr3_aa: CASTKGTGNTEAFF
cdr3_nt: TGTGCCAGCACTAAGGGGACAGGGAACACTGAAGCTTTCTTT

clone_size: -
j_call: TRBJ2-1
v_call: TRBV14
d_call: TRBD2
cdr3_aa: CASSQVTSGGVYEQFF
cdr3_nt: TGTGCCAGCAGCCAAGTGACTAGCGGGGGGGTTTATGAGCAGTTCTTC

clone_size: -
j_call: TRBJ2-1
v_call: TRBV11-2
d_call: TRBD2
cdr3_aa: CASSTPGLAGGPNYNEQFF
cdr3_nt: TGTGCCAGCAGCACCCCGGGACTAGCGGGGGGGCCGAATTACAATGAGCAGTTCTTC

clone_size: -
j_call: TRBJ2-5
v_call: TRBV5-5
d_call: TRBD2
cdr3_aa: CASTSGGGVETQYF
cdr3_nt: TGTGCCAGCACCTCCGGGGGGGGCGTGGAGACCCAGTACTTC

clone_size: -
j_call: TRBJ2-7
v_call: TRBV4-2
d_call: TRBD2
cdr3_aa: CASSQASRLAGGREQYF
cdr3_nt: TGTGCCAGCAGCCAAGCGAGCCGTCTAGCGGGGGGTAGGGAGCAGTACTTC

clone_size: -
j_call: TRBJ1-6
v_call: TRBV5-1
d_call: -
cdr3_aa: CASSLLGPGVNSPLHF
cdr3_nt: TGCGCCAGCAGCTTGTTGGGGCCAGGGGTTAATTCACCCCTCCACTTT

clone_size: -
j_call: TRBJ2-7
v_call: TRBV9
d_call: TRBD1
cdr3_aa: CASSPGGDRVLDEQYF
cdr3_nt: TGTGCCAGCAGCCCCGGAGGGGACAGGGTACTTGACGAGCAGTACTTC

clone_size: -
j_call: TRBJ1-6
v_call: TRBV27
d_call: -
cdr3_aa: CASRQGVAPLHF
cdr3_nt: TGTGCCAGCAGACAGGGAGTGGCACCCCTCCACTTT

clone_size: -
j_call: TRBJ2-7
v_call: TRBV14
d_call: TRBD2
cdr3_aa: CASSQLSGTTYEQYF
cdr3_nt: TGTGCCAGCAGCCAACTTAGCGGGACAACCTACGAGCAGTACTTC

clone_size: -
j_call: TRBJ1-4
v_call: TRBV7-2
d_call: -
cdr3_aa: CASSLRQFNEKLFF
cdr3_nt: TGTGCCAGCAGCTTAAGACAGTTTAATGAAAAACTGTTTTTT

clone_size: -
j_call: TRBJ2-7
v_call: TRBV30
d_call: TRBD2
cdr3_aa: CAWCRPSGGYEQYF
cdr3_nt: TGTGCCTGGTGCCGACCTAGCGGGGGCTACGAGCAGTACTTC

clone_size: -
j_call: TRBJ1-1
v_call: TRBV19
d_call: TRBD1
cdr3_aa: CASSILGQTEAFF
cdr3_nt: TGTGCCAGTAGTATTTTGGGACAGACTGAAGCTTTCTTT

clone_size: -
j_call: TRBJ2-3
v_call: TRBV6-4
d_call: TRBD2
cdr3_aa: CASSDMAGGTDTQYF
cdr3_nt: TGTGCCAGCAGTGACATGGCGGGGGGCACAGATACGCAGTATTTT

clone_size: -
j_call: TRBJ1-1
v_call: TRBV9
d_call: -
cdr3_aa: CASSVVQFTEAFF
cdr3_nt: TGTGCCAGCAGCGTAGTTCAGTTCACTGAAGCTTTCTTT

clone_size: -
j_call: TRBJ1-1
v_call: TRBV13
d_call: TRBD1
cdr3_aa: CASSSPGQGEAEAFF
cdr3_nt: TGTGCCAGCAGCTCCCCTGGACAGGGAGAAGCTGAAGCTTTCTTT

clone_size: few
j_call: TRBJ1-2
v_call: TRBV29-1
d_call: -
cdr3_aa: CSVEGGRGPGGYGYTF
cdr3_nt: TGCAGCGTTGAAGGAGGCAGGGGCCCCGGTGGCTATGGCTACACCTTC

clone_size: -
j_call: TRBJ2-5
v_call: TRBV5-6
d_call: -
cdr3_aa: CASSLAGGGDQETQYF
cdr3_nt: TGTGCCAGCAGCTTGGCGGGGGGCGGCGACCAAGAGACCCAGTACTTC

clone_size: -
j_call: TRBJ1-2
v_call: TRBV10-3
d_call: -
cdr3_aa: CAITVSGADGYTF
cdr3_nt: TGTGCCATCACCGTCTCAGGGGCTGATGGCTACACCTTC

clone_size: -
j_call: TRBJ1-4
v_call: TRBV7-9
d_call: -
cdr3_aa: CATLRTGVEKLFF
cdr3_nt: TGTGCCACCCTAAGAACGGGAGTTGAAAAACTGTTTTTT

clone_size: -
j_call: TRBJ2-1
v_call: TRBV6-5
d_call: -
cdr3_aa: CASSSEAVNEQFF
cdr3_nt: TGTGCCAGCAGTTCTGAGGCGGTAAATGAGCAGTTCTTC

clone_size: -
j_call: TRBJ2-7
v_call: TRBV25-1
d_call: TRBD1
cdr3_aa: CASSGSGQPYEQYF
cdr3_nt: TGTGCCAGCAGTGGCTCGGGACAGCCCTACGAGCAGTACTTC

clone_size: once
j_call: TRBJ1-4
v_call: TRBV28
d_call: TRBD1
cdr3_aa: CASIGQGRNEKLFF
cdr3_nt: TGTGCCAGCATAGGACAGGGACGTAATGAAAAACTGTTTTTT

clone_size: -
j_call: TRBJ2-2
v_call: TRBV30
d_call: TRBD2
cdr3_aa: CAGGTSFFTGELFF
cdr3_nt: TGTGCCGGAGGGACTAGTTTCTTCACCGGGGAGCTGTTTTTT

clone_size: -
j_call: TRBJ2-1
v_call: TRBV5-1
d_call: -
cdr3_aa: CASSFSDRNNEQFF
cdr3_nt: TGCGCCAGCAGCTTTTCCGACAGAAACAATGAGCAGTTCTTC

clone_size: -
j_call: TRBJ1-1
v_call: TRBV12-5
d_call: -
cdr3_aa: CASGLAGGTEAFF
cdr3_nt: TGTGCTAGTGGTTTGGCCGGAGGCACTGAAGCTTTCTTT

clone_size: -
j_call: TRBJ1-4
v_call: TRBV30
d_call: -
cdr3_aa: CAWSPPLGAGLEKLFF
cdr3_nt: TGTGCCTGGAGTCCCCCTTTGGGGGCTGGGCTTGAAAAACTGTTTTTT

clone_size: once
j_call: TRBJ1-1
v_call: TRBV13
d_call: -
cdr3_aa: CASSLRGAGTEAFF
cdr3_nt: TGTGCCAGCAGCTTAAGGGGCGCCGGCACTGAAGCTTTCTTT

clone_size: -
j_call: TRBJ1-5
v_call: TRBV19
d_call: TRBD1
cdr3_aa: CAGGTGDSNQPQHF
cdr3_nt: TGTGCCGGGGGGACAGGAGATAGCAATCAGCCCCAGCATTTT

clone_size: -
j_call: TRBJ1-2
v_call: TRBV19
d_call: -
cdr3_aa: CASSNGQRF
cdr3_nt: TGTGCCAGTAGTAACGGACAGCGCTTC

clone_size: few
j_call: TRBJ2-7
v_call: TRBV28
d_call: TRBD2
cdr3_aa: CASSLISGGFSSYEQYF
cdr3_nt: TGTGCCAGCAGTTTGATTAGCGGGGGGTTTAGCTCCTACGAGCAGTACTTC

clone_size: -
j_call: TRBJ2-1
v_call: TRBV30
d_call: -
cdr3_aa: CAWSVNTYNEQFF
cdr3_nt: TGTGCCTGGAGTGTAAACACCTACAATGAGCAGTTCTTC

clone_size: -
j_call: TRBJ2-3
v_call: TRBV5-4
d_call: TRBD2
cdr3_aa: CASSRSGDRTDTQYF
cdr3_nt: TGTGCCAGCAGCCGCAGCGGGGACCGCACAGATACGCAGTATTTT

clone_size: -
j_call: TRBJ2-5
v_call: TRBV20-1
d_call: -
cdr3_aa: CSAGAEGTQYF
cdr3_nt: TGCAGTGCTGGGGCGGAGGGGACCCAGTACTTC

clone_size: -
j_call: TRBJ2-2
v_call: TRBV27
d_call: -
cdr3_aa: CASRGFWGDTGELFF
cdr3_nt: TGTGCCAGCAGGGGGTTTTGGGGGGACACCGGGGAGCTGTTTTTT

clone_size: -
j_call: TRBJ2-5
v_call: TRBV30
d_call: TRBD2
cdr3_aa: CAWRDLQRGPQETQYF
cdr3_nt: TGTGCCTGGAGGGACCTGCAGCGGGGGCCCCAAGAGACCCAGTACTTC

clone_size: -
j_call: TRBJ1-1
v_call: TRBV28
d_call: TRBD1
cdr3_aa: CASRWTGNLNTEAFF
cdr3_nt: TGTGCCAGCAGATGGACAGGAAATTTGAACACTGAAGCTTTCTTT

clone_size: -
j_call: TRBJ1-1
v_call: TRBV7-6
d_call: -
cdr3_aa: CASSFGENTEAFF
cdr3_nt: TGTGCCAGCAGCTTCGGGGAAAACACTGAAGCTTTCTTT

clone_size: -
j_call: TRBJ2-7
v_call: TRBV13
d_call: -
cdr3_aa: CASSHRDSQARSYEQYF
cdr3_nt: TGTGCCAGCAGCCACCGGGACTCCCAGGCGAGGTCCTACGAGCAGTACTTC